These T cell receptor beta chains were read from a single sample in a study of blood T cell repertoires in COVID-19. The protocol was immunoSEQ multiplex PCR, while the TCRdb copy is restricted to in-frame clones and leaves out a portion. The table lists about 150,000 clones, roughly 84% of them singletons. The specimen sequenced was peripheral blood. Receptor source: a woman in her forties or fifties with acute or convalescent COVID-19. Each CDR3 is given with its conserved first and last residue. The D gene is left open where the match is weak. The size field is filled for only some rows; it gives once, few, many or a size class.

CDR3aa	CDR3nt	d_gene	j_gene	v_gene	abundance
CASRFGGQAYGYTF	TGTGCCAGTAGATTTGGGGGACAGGCATATGGCTACACCTTC	TRBD1	TRBJ1-2	TRBV19	.
CASSPSQGYSNQPQHF	TGTGCCAGTAGTCCTTCTCAGGGGTATAGCAATCAGCCCCAGCATTTT	.	TRBJ1-5	TRBV19	few
CATSDRDRGETGELFF	TGTGCCACCAGTGACCGCGACAGGGGCGAAACCGGGGAGCTGTTTTTT	TRBD1	TRBJ2-2	TRBV24-1	.
CASSMPGTGFNEQYF	TGTGCCAGCAGCATGCCCGGGACAGGGTTCAACGAGCAGTACTTC	TRBD1	TRBJ2-7	TRBV3-1/TRBV3-2	few
CAISTPGQRYEQYF	TGTGCCATCAGCACACCGGGACAGCGCTACGAGCAGTACTTC	TRBD1	TRBJ2-7	TRBV10-3	.
CASSLRQGSGLSSYEQYF	TGTGCCAGCAGTTTAAGACAGGGAAGCGGGCTAAGCTCCTACGAGCAGTACTTC	.	TRBJ2-7	TRBV27	.
CASSQGVVGTGPYEQYF	TGCGCCAGCAGCCAAGGGGTGGTAGGGACAGGACCTTATGAGCAGTACTTC	TRBD1	TRBJ2-7	TRBV4-3	.
CASGFQYTEAFF	TGTGCTAGTGGTTTCCAGTACACTGAAGCTTTCTTT	.	TRBJ1-1	TRBV12-5	once
CASRSSGGAGNEQYF	TGTGCCAGCAGATCATCGGGGGGGGCGGGAAACGAGCAGTACTTC	TRBD2	TRBJ2-7	TRBV6-5	.
CASRHTGLAGTQSYNEQFF	TGTGCCAGCAGACACACTGGACTAGCGGGAACGCAGTCCTACAATGAGCAGTTCTTC	TRBD2	TRBJ2-1	TRBV3-1/TRBV3-2	.
CASSESAPSGRAYTGELFF	TGCGCCAGCAGTGAGTCAGCTCCTAGCGGGAGGGCTTACACCGGGGAGCTGTTTTTT	TRBD2	TRBJ2-2	TRBV10-1	.
CSVPGLAGGDNEQFF	TGCAGCGTCCCCGGACTAGCGGGGGGGGACAATGAGCAGTTCTTC	TRBD2	TRBJ2-1	TRBV29-1	once
CASRRQGAVDTQYF	TGTGCCAGCAGGAGACAGGGGGCCGTAGATACGCAGTATTTT	TRBD1	TRBJ2-3	TRBV6-5	.
CASKDGLSGNTIYF	TGTGCCAGCAAAGACGGACTCTCTGGAAACACCATATATTTT	.	TRBJ1-3	TRBV2	.
CASSRGQIYEQYF	TGTGCCAGCAGCCGGGGACAGATCTACGAGCAGTACTTC	TRBD1	TRBJ2-7	TRBV7-8	.
CASSLRQGASSGANVLTF	TGTGCCAGCAGTTTACGACAGGGGGCGAGCTCTGGGGCCAACGTCCTGACTTTC	TRBD1	TRBJ2-6	TRBV28	.
CASSPSSGTLTYEQYF	TGTGCCAGCAGTCCCTCTTCCGGGACTCTAACCTACGAGCAGTACTTC	.	TRBJ2-7	TRBV27	.
CASSETQGTGNTIYF	TGTGCCAGCAGTGAAACACAGGGGACCGGAAACACCATATATTTT	TRBD1	TRBJ1-3	TRBV2	.
CASSYGPYRGRWETQYF	TGTGCCAGCAGTTACGGCCCCTACAGGGGGCGGTGGGAGACCCAGTACTTC	TRBD1	TRBJ2-5	TRBV6-2/TRBV6-3	.
CASTMGGQTNTEAFF	TGTGCCAGTACTATGGGTGGGCAGACGAACACTGAAGCTTTCTTT	.	TRBJ1-1	TRBV19	.
CSVIPGRAGYGYTF	TGCAGCGTTATACCGGGACGAGCGGGTTATGGCTACACCTTC	.	TRBJ1-2	TRBV29-1	.
CASSSMARGGELFF	TGTGCCAGCAGCTCGATGGCCAGGGGAGGGGAGCTGTTTTTT	.	TRBJ2-2	TRBV3-1/TRBV3-2	.
CASSQATNGADEQYF	TGTGCCAGCAGCCAAGCAACGAATGGAGCCGACGAGCAGTACTTC	.	TRBJ2-7	TRBV4-2	.
CASSLGPGGAGGYTF	TGTGCCAGCAGCTTAGGGCCAGGGGGCGCAGGTGGCTACACCTTC	TRBD1	TRBJ1-2	TRBV11-2	.
CAVRRGSLNTEAFF	TGTGCCGTCCGAAGAGGCTCACTGAACACTGAAGCTTTCTTT	.	TRBJ1-1	TRBV6-5	.
CASSLRDRGYGYTF	TGTGCCAGCAGCCTACGGGACAGGGGGTATGGCTACACCTTC	TRBD1	TRBJ1-2	TRBV9	.
CASSQETSVRGWGQPQHF	TGTGCCAGCAGCCAAGAGACGTCAGTTAGGGGGTGGGGTCAGCCCCAGCATTTT	.	TRBJ1-5	TRBV4-2	few
CAWSVSLNDEKLFF	TGTGCCTGGAGTGTCTCTCTAAACGATGAAAAACTGTTTTTT	.	TRBJ1-4	TRBV30	.
CASSLVGDSPLHF	TGTGCCAGCAGCTTGGTAGGAGATTCACCCCTCCACTTT	.	TRBJ1-6	TRBV5-6	.
CSVVRREDYNEQFF	TGCAGCGTTGTCCGCCGGGAGGACTACAATGAGCAGTTCTTC	TRBD2	TRBJ2-1	TRBV29-1	once
CASSLAPNGYTF	TGTGCCAGCAGTTTAGCGCCTAATGGCTACACCTTC	.	TRBJ1-2	TRBV12-3/TRBV12-4	.
CASSQDISVYGYTF	TGTGCCAGCAGCCAAGACATCAGCGTCTATGGCTACACCTTC	.	TRBJ1-2	TRBV3-1/TRBV3-2	once
CASSADRVGTNEKLFF	TGTGCCAGCAGCGCCGACAGGGTTGGGACTAATGAAAAACTGTTTTTT	TRBD1	TRBJ1-4	TRBV9	once
CASSIFGIGVNTEAFF	TGTGCCAGTAGTATATTTGGAATAGGGGTAAACACTGAAGCTTTCTTT	.	TRBJ1-1	TRBV19	.
CASSLHGTSSSYEQYF	TGTGCCAGTAGCCTGCACGGGACTTCCAGCTCCTACGAGCAGTACTTC	.	TRBJ2-7	TRBV19	.
CASSSFGSTSTDTQYF	TGTGCCAGCAGCTCCTTCGGCTCGACAAGCACAGATACGCAGTATTTT	.	TRBJ2-3	TRBV28	.
CASSQLAGGGEQFF	TGCGCCAGCAGCCAACTAGCGGGAGGGGGTGAGCAGTTCTTC	TRBD2	TRBJ2-1	TRBV4-3	.
CASTSDRGLSYEQYF	TGTGCCAGCACCTCCGACAGGGGTCTATCCTACGAGCAGTACTTC	TRBD1	TRBJ2-7	TRBV6-6	.
CASSFASSYEQYF	TGTGCCAGCTCATTCGCGAGCTCCTACGAGCAGTACTTC	.	TRBJ2-7	TRBV18	.
CASSLSPRNEKLFF	TGTGCCAGCAGCTTATCCCCTCGTAATGAAAAACTGTTTTTT	.	TRBJ1-4	TRBV11-1	.
CASSIPGAFNEKLFF	TGTGCCAGCAGTATACCAGGGGCCTTTAATGAAAAACTGTTTTTT	.	TRBJ1-4	TRBV7-2	.